This is a list of T cell receptor beta chains from one sample in a study of T cell responses to AZD1222 COVID-19 vaccine. Assay used: immunoSEQ multiplex PCR; TCRdb lists only in-frame clones, some missing. In the table there are 110,000 to 150,000 clones, 75% to 90% of which are singletons. Specimen: peripheral blood, collected on day 0 of AZD1222 vaccination. All receptors derive from an adult in good health. CDR3s include the opening cysteine and the closing phenylalanine or tryptophan.

j_gene	v_gene	CDR3aa
TRBJ1-2	TRBV12-3/TRBV12-4	CASSWQGRGGYTF
TRBJ2-7	TRBV18	CASSPANTYEQYF
TRBJ1-2	TRBV7-2	CASSPDRGNGYTF
TRBJ2-1	TRBV9	CASSVGGAVTYNEQFF
TRBJ1-4	TRBV19	CATAGQGEVGEKLFF
TRBJ1-2	TRBV19	CASSNTGIYGYTF
TRBJ1-2	TRBV6-5	CASSTQGQYGYTF
TRBJ1-2	TRBV29-1	CSVELDRGPGYTF
TRBJ2-7	TRBV6-6	CASSYSSYEQYF
TRBJ2-1	TRBV19	CASSIASSYNEQFF
TRBJ2-7	TRBV28	CASSDPVLGQYF
TRBJ1-1	TRBV29-1	CSGSPTEPTEAFF
TRBJ1-1	TRBV7-2	CASSPNTGGIGEAFF
TRBJ2-7	TRBV29-1	CSAGQTTYEQYF
TRBJ2-2	TRBV3-1/TRBV3-2	CASSQGLAGLGELFF
TRBJ2-7	TRBV5-6	CASSLRQSSYEQYF
TRBJ2-6	TRBV19	CASSSLAGVSGANVLTF
TRBJ1-1	TRBV5-1	CASSWDSLNTEAFF
TRBJ2-7	TRBV10-2	CASRPDTSYEQYF
TRBJ2-7	TRBV12-3/TRBV12-4	CASSFGQPYEQYF
TRBJ1-1	TRBV11-2	CASSLEGGLDRLMNTEAFF
TRBJ1-3	TRBV4-1	CASSQKIGQTGNTIYF
TRBJ1-6	TRBV7-8	CASSLFVQENSPLHF
TRBJ1-1	TRBV11-2	CASSMGSVLSNTEAFF
TRBJ2-7	TRBV28	CASRPGLAVYEQYF
TRBJ2-7	TRBV2	CASRRDGTVYEQYF
TRBJ2-6	TRBV6-4	CASSPDTSGANVLTF
TRBJ1-5	TRBV27	CASSLFWGVSNQPQHF
TRBJ1-2	TRBV5-1	CASSPDGGRYGYTF
TRBJ2-3	TRBV6-5	CASNGRYPTDTQYF
TRBJ1-6	TRBV30	CAWSDRGDSPLHF
TRBJ2-1	TRBV7-9	CASSLDPTASSYNEQFF
TRBJ1-5	TRBV18	CASSPYSDQPQHF
TRBJ2-6	TRBV6-6	CALGEAGANVLTF
TRBJ1-6	TRBV12-3/TRBV12-4	CASSPRELSSLHF
TRBJ1-6	TRBV2	CASSLRQGKVRSPLHF
TRBJ2-2	TRBV6-1	CASSETPGHYTGELFF
TRBJ1-4	TRBV7-9	CASSPGNSKLFF
TRBJ1-1	TRBV7-3	CASSSAGTGEAFF
TRBJ1-5	TRBV27	CASSFSPLSRGSNQPQHF
TRBJ1-2	TRBV5-1	CASSWGTDYGYTF
TRBJ1-5	TRBV19	CASSIWGNSNQPQHF
TRBJ1-4	TRBV11-2	CASSLGRRPNEKLFF
TRBJ1-4	TRBV27	CASSSLWGQTTNEKLFF